Only a few counts were recorded for the clone carrying this TCR beta chain. This sample was included in a study of CD8+ T cells in alopecia areata. After isolation, RNA underwent reverse transcription to generate cDNA as the sequencing template. Generated by immunoSEQ multiplex PCR, the TCRdb table keeps only in-frame clones and is missing some. The sample holds 160,000 or so clones, roughly 65% seen once. The treatment is: oral pan-JAK inhibitor, 5-10 mg twice daily. The receptor was isolated from a human donor with alopecia areata. This sample comprised CD4+ T cells sorted from blood, obtained at week 4, from a patient treated with tofacitinib.

CDR3 amino acids: CASSAATSGGWDTQYF. DNA of the CDR3: TGCGCCAGCAGCGCCGCGACTAGCGGGGGTTGGGATACGCAGTATTTT. V and J are TRBV5-1 and TRBJ2-3; the match to TRBD2 covers 12 bases. The CDR3 sequence is 16 residues long. The germline gives CDR1 SGHRS, CDR2 YFSETQ. V shed 4 bases and J 6 bases; nucleotides not matched to a gene: 9.